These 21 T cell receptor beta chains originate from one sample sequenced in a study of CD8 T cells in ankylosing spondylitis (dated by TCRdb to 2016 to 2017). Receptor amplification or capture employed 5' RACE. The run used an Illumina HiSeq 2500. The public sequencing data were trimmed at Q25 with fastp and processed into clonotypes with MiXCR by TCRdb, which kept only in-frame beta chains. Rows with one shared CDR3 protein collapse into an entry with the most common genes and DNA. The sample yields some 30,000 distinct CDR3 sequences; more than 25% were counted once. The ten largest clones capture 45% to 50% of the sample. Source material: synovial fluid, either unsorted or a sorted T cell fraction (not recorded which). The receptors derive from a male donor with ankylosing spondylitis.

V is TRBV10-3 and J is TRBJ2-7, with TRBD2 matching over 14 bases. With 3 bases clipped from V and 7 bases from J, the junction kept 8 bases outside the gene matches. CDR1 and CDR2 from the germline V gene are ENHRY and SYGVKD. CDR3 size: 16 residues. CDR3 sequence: CAISDDGTSGREEQYF. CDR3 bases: TGTGCCATCAGTGATGACGGGACTAGCGGGAGAGAAGAGCAGTACTTC.

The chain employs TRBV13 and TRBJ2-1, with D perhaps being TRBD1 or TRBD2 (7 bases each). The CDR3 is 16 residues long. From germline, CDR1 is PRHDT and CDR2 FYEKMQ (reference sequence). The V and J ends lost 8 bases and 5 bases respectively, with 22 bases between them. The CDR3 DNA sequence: TGTGCCAGCGTCTTAGAGGGGGCCGCGGGGGACAATGAGCAGTTCTTC. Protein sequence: CASVLEGAAGDNEQFF.

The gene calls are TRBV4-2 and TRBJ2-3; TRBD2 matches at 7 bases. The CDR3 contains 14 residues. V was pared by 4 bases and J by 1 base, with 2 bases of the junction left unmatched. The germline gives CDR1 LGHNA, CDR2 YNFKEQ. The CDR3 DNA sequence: TGTGCCAGCAGCCTCCTAGCGGGCACAGATACGCAGTATTTT. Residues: CASSLLAGTDTQYF.

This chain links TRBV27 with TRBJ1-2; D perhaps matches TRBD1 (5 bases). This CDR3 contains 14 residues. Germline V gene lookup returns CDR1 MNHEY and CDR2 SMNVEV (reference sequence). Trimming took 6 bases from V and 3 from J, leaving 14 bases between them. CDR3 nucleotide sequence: TGTGCCAGCAGCCTTAAGACAGACTACTATGGCTACACCTTC. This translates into CASSLKTDYYGYTF.

CDR3 sequence (DNA): TGTGCCAGCAGCCAACTGGGACTAGCGGGAGCCTACGAGCAGTACGTC. Translating gives CASSQLGLAGAYEQYV. The rearrangement uses TRBV7-8 and TRBJ2-7; 14 nucleotides line up with TRBD2. Germline CDR1 and CDR2: SGHVS and FQNEAQ. The junction had 5 bases not matched to a gene; V was cut back by 5 bases and J by 2 bases. CDR3 size: 16 residues.

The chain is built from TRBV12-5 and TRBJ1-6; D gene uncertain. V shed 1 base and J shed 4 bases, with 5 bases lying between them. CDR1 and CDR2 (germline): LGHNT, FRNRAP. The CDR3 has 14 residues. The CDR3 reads CASGLEVYNSPLHF. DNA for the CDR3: TGTGCTAGTGGTTTGGAGGTTTATAATTCACCCCTCCACTTT.

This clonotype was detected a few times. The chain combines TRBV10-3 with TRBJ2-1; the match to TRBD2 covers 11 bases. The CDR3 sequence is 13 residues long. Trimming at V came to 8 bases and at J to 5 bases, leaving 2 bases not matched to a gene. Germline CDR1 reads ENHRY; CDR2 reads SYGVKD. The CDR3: CAIGTSGNNEQFF. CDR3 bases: TGTGCCATCGGGACTAGCGGAAACAATGAGCAGTTCTTC.

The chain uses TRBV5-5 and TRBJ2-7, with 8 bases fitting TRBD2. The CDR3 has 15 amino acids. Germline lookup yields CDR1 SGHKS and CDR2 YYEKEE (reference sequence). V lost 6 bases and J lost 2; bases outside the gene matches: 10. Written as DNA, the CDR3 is TGTGCCAGCAACCCGGCCGGTAGCGGGGCCTACGAGCAGTACTTC. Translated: CASNPAGSGAYEQYF.

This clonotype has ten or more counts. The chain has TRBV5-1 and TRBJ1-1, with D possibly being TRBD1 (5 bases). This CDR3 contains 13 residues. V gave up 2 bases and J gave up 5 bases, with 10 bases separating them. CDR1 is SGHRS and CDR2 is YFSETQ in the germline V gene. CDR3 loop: CASSFGGDTEAFF. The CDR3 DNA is TGCGCCAGCAGCTTCGGAGGGGATACTGAAGCTTTCTTT.

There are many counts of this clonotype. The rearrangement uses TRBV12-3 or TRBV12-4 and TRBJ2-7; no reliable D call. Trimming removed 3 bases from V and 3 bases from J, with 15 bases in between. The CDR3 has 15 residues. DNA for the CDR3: TGTGCCAGCAGTTTCAGCGCGAGCAAGCACTACGAGCAGTACGTC. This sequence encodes CASSFSASKHYEQYV.

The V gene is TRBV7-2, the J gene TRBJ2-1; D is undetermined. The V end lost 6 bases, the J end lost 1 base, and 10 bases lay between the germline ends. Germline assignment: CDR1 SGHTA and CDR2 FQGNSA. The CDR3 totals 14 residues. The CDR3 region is CASRFSKSYNEQFF. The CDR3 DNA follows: TGTGCCAGCAGATTTTCGAAATCCTACAATGAGCAGTTCTTC.

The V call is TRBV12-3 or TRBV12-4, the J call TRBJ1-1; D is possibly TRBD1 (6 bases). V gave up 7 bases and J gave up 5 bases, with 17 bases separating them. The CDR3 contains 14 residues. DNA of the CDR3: TGTGCCAGCACCCGAGCAGGGGTTACTACTGAAGCTTTCTTT. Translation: CASTRAGVTTEAFF.

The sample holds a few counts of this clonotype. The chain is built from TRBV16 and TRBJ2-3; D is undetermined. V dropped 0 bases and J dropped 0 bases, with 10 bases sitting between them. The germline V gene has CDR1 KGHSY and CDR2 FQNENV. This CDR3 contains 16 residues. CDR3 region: CASSQSGQSSTDTQYF. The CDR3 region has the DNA TGTGCCAGCAGCCAATCCGGCCAGTCTAGCACAGATACGCAGTATTTT.

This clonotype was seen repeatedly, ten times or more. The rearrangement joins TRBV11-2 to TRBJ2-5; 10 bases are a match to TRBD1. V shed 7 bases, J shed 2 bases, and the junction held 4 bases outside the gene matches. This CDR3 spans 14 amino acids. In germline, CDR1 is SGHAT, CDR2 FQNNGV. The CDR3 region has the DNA TGTGCCAGCACCGGACAGGGGGAACAAGAGACCCAGTACTTC. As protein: CASTGQGEQETQYF.

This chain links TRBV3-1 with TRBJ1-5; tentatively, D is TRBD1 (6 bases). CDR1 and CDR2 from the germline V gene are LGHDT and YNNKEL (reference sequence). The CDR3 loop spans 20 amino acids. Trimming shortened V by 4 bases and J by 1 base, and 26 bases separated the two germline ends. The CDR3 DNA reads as TGTGCCAGCAGCCCACCACCTCAGGGGCCAATATTGGCGAGCAATCAGCCCCAGCATTTT. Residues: CASSPPPQGPILASNQPQHF.

CDR3 nucleotides: TGTGCCAGCAGTTACTCGGGACCCACCGGGGAGCTGTTTTTT. This codes for CASSYSGPTGELFF. This sequence joins TRBV6-5 and TRBJ2-2; D possibly uses TRBD1 or TRBD2 (5 bases each). The CDR3 is made up of 14 amino acids. V was shortened by 0 bases and J by 4 bases, with 6 bases between the two germline ends. CDR1 MNHEY and CDR2 SVGAGI come from the germline V gene.

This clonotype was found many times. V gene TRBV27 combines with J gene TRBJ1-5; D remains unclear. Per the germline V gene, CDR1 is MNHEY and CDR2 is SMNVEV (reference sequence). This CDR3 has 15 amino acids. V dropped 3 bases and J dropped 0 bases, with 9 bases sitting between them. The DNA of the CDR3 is TGTGCCAGCAGTTTTACTCCATATAGCAATCAGCCCCAGCATTTT. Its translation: CASSFTPYSNQPQHF.

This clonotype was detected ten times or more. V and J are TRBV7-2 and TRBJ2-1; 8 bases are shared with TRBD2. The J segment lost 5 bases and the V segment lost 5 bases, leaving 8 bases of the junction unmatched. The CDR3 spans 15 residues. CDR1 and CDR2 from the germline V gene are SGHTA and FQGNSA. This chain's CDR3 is CASSPWSGSNNEQFF. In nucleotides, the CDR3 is TGTGCCAGCAGCCCTTGGAGCGGGAGCAACAATGAGCAGTTCTTC.

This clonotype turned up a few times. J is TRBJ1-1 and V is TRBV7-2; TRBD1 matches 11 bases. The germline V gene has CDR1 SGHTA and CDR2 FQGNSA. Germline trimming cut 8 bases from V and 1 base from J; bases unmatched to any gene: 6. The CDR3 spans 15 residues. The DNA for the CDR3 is TGTGCCAGCGCAGGACAGGGGGCACCGAACACTGAAGCTTTCTTT. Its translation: CASAGQGAPNTEAFF.

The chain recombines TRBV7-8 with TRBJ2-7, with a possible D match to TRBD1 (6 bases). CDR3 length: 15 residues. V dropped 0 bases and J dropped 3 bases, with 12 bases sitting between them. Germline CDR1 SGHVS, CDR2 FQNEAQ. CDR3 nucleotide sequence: TGTGCCAGCAGCTTAGCGCGACGGACAGACTACGAGCAGTACTTC. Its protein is CASSLARRTDYEQYF. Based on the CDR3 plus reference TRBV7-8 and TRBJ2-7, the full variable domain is GAGVSQSPRYKVAKRGQDVALRCDPISGHVSLFWYQQALGQGPEFLTYFQNEAQLDKSGLPSDRFFAERPEGSVSTLKIQRTQQEDSAVYLCASSLARRTDYEQYFGPGTRLTVT.

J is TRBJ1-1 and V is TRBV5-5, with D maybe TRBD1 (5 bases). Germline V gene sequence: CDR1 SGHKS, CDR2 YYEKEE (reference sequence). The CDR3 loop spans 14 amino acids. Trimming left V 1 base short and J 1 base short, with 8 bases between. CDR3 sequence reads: CASSLLGANTEAFF. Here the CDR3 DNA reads TGTGCCAGCAGCTTGTTAGGGGCGAACACTGAAGCTTTCTTT. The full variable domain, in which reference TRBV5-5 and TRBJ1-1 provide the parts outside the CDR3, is DAGVTQSPTHLIKTRGQQVTLRCSPISGHKSVSWYQQVLGQGPQFIFQYYEKEERGRGNFPDRFSARQFPNYSSELNVNALLLGDSALYLCASSLLGANTEAFFGQGTRLTVV.